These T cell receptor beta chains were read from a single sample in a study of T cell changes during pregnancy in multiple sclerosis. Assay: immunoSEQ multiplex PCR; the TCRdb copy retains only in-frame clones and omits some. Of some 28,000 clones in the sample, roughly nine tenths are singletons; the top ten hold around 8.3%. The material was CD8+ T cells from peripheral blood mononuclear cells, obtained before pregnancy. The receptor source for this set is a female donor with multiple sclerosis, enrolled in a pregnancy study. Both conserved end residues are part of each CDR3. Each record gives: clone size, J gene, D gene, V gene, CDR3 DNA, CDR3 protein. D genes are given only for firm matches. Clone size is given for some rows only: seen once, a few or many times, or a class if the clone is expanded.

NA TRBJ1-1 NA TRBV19 TGTGCCAGTAGTATGGCGACACCGGTGGGTAACACTGAAGCTTTCTTT CASSMATPVGNTEAFF
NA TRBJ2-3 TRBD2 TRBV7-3 TGTGCCAGCAGCTCCGGGACTAGCGGGGATACGCAGTATTTT CASSSGTSGDTQYF
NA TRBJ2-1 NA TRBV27 TGTGCCAGCAGACCCCAGGCCTACTACAATGAGCAGTTCTTC CASRPQAYYNEQFF
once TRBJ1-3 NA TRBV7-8 TGTGCCAGCAGCACTCGACGGGTGTCTGGAAACACCATATATTTT CASSTRRVSGNTIYF
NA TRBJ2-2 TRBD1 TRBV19 TGTGCCAGTAGTATAGTAGGGACAGGGGGTCCACAAAACACCGGGGAGCTGTTTTTT CASSIVGTGGPQNTGELFF
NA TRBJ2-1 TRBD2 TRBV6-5 TGTGCCAGCACCCCCACCGGGACTAGCGGAGGCGAGCAGTTCTTC CASTPTGTSGGEQFF
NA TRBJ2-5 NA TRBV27 TGTGCCAGCAGTTTGGGGCCCTCGGCGGGGGAGACCCAGTACTTC CASSLGPSAGETQYF
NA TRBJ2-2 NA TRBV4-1 TGCGCCAGCAGCCAAGTTGGGGAGACCGGGGAGCTGTTTTTT CASSQVGETGELFF
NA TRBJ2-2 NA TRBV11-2 TGTGCCGTCCGAGGAGCCGGCACCGGGGAGCTGTTTTTT CAVRGAGTGELFF
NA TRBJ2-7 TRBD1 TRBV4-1 TGCGCCAGCAGCCAGGGCCCGGGACAGGGGACGTACGAGCAGTACTTC CASSQGPGQGTYEQYF
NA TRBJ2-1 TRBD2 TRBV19 TGTGCCAGTAGTATAATAGCGGGGGCCCCCGGTGAGCAGTTCTTC CASSIIAGAPGEQFF
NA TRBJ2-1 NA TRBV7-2 TGTGCCAGCAGCAGGCTAGGCAGGGGATCCTACAATGAGCAGTTCTTC CASSRLGRGSYNEQFF
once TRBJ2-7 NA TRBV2 TGTGCCAGCTACAGGGTCTGGGAGAACGAGCAGTACTTC CASYRVWENEQYF
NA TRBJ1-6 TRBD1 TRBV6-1 TGTGCCAGCAGTGAAGAAGAGACAGGGGGCTCACCCCTCCACTTT CASSEEETGGSPLHF
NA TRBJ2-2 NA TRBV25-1 TGTGCCAGCAGTGAATCCCAGGGTTTGAACACCGGGGAGCTGTTTTTT CASSESQGLNTGELFF
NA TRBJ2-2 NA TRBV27 TGTGCCAGCAGTGTTTGGGGAGCCGGGGAGCTGTTTTTT CASSVWGAGELFF
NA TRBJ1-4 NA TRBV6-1 TGTGCCAGCAGTGAATCTTCCGGGAGCTCGGATGAAAAACTGTTTTTT CASSESSGSSDEKLFF
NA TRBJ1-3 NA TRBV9 TGTGCCAGCAGCCCCGAGCCTGGAAACACCATATATTTT CASSPEPGNTIYF
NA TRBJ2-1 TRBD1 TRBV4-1 TGCGCCAGCAGCCCCACACACCCCGACAGGGTACCAGGGAATGAGCAGTTCTTC CASSPTHPDRVPGNEQFF
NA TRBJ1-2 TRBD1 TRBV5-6 TGTGCCAGCAGATCGAGGACAGGGAACTATGGCTACACCTTC CASRSRTGNYGYTF
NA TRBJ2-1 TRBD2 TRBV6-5 TGTGCCAGCAGTTTTCGGGGGGGGAACAATGAGCAGTTCTTC CASSFRGGNNEQFF
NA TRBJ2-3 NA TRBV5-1 TGCGCCAGCAGCGCCGTGGTGGGGGCGATCACAGATACGCAGTATTTT CASSAVVGAITDTQYF
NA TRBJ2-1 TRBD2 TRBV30 TGTGCCTGGAGTGTACTAGCGGGGGGGTACAATGAGCAGTTCTTC CAWSVLAGGYNEQFF
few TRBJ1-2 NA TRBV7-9 TGTGCCAGCAGCTTAGGAGGGGGTGTCTATGGCTACACCTTC CASSLGGGVYGYTF
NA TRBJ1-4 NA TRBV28 TGTGCCAGCAGTTTAGGTCCGGCAGGGTATGAAAAACTGTTTTTT CASSLGPAGYEKLFF
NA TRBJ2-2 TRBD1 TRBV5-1 TGCGCCAGCAGCTTCCAGACGACAGGGCACTTACTGAACACCGGGGAGCTGTTTTTT CASSFQTTGHLLNTGELFF
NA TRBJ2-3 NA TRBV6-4 TGTGCCAGCAGTCCTGAGGGGGGGAGCACAGATACGCAGTATTTT CASSPEGGSTDTQYF
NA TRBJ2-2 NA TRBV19 TGTGCCAGTTCCCACACGAACACCGGGGAGCTGTTTTTT CASSHTNTGELFF
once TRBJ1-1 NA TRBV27 TGTGCCAGCAGTTTAGTCGGGACGGGAGTCCCTGAAGCTTTCTTT CASSLVGTGVPEAFF
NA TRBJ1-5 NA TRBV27 TGTGCCAGCAGTTTATGGGGGACACCCAATCAGCCCCAGCATTTT CASSLWGTPNQPQHF
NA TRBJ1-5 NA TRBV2 TGTGCCAGCAGCGAGGGGACTTCCTTCAATCAGCCCCAGCATTTT CASSEGTSFNQPQHF
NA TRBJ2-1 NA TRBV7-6 TGTGCCAGCAGCTTATGGACAGCATACAATGAGCAGTTCTTC CASSLWTAYNEQFF
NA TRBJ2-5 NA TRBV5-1 TGCGCCAGCAGCTTGGCGAGGGGGGAGACCCAGTACTTC CASSLARGETQYF
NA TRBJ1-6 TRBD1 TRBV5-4 TGTGCCAGCAGCCAGCCGGGACAGCTTAATTCACCCCTCCACTTT CASSQPGQLNSPLHF
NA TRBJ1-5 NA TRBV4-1 TGCGCCAGCAGCCAAGAATACGGACTTAGCAATCAGCCCCAGCATTTT CASSQEYGLSNQPQHF
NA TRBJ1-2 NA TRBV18 TGTGCCAGCTCACCCCGTGGACACGGCATTGGTTATGGCTACACCTTC CASSPRGHGIGYGYTF
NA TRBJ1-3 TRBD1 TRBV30 TGTGCCTGGAGCGAAGACAGGGCCCTGGACACCATATATTTT CAWSEDRALDTIYF
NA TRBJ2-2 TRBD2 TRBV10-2 TGCGCCAGCAGACTAGCGGGGGAAGGTACCGGGGAGCTGTTTTTT CASRLAGEGTGELFF
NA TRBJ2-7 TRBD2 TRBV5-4 TGTGCCAGCACCCCTAGCGGGGGGTCCGTCTACGAGCAGTACTTC CASTPSGGSVYEQYF
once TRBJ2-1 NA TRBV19 TGTGCCAGTAGTATTATAGGGGGGGCATTCTCCTACAATGAGCAGTTCTTC CASSIIGGAFSYNEQFF
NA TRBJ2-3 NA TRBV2 TGTGCCAGCAGTGGTTCTAGAGAGGATACGCAGTATTTT CASSGSREDTQYF
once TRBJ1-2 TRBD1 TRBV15 TGTGCCACCAGCAGCCGGGACAGGGTTTCTGTCTACACCTTC CATSSRDRVSVYTF
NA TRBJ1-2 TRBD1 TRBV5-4 TGTGCCAGCACCCTGACAGGGGGCTTTCCCGATGGCTACACCTTC CASTLTGGFPDGYTF
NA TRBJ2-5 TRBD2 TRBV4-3 TGCGCCAGCAGCCAAAGGCGGGGGGGACAAGAGACCCAGTACTTC CASSQRRGGQETQYF
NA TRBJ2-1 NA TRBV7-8 TGTGCCAGCAGCTTAACGCTCACTGGGGCCGGAGGGGATGAGCAGTTCTTC CASSLTLTGAGGDEQFF
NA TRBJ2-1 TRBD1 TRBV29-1 TGCAGCGTTGAAGATCCGTCGTCGGGACAGATCATGGTGCAGTTCTTC CSVEDPSSGQIMVQFF
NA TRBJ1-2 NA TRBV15 TGTGCCACCAGCCCGCGGAACCAGGGGGGCTACACCTTC CATSPRNQGGYTF
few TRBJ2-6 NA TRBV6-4 TGTGCCAGCAGTGGGGGCGCTGGGGCCAACGTCCTGACTTTC CASSGGAGANVLTF
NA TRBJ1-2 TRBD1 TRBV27 TGTGCCAGCAGACCGACAGGGAAGGGTAACTATGGCTACACCTTC CASRPTGKGNYGYTF
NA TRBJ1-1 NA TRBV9 TGTGCCAGCAGCGTCGGGGGGGCCTCTGAAGCTTTCTTT CASSVGGASEAFF
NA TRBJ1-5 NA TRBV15 TGTGCCACCAGCAGTACGGGGAATCAGCCCCAGCATTTT CATSSTGNQPQHF
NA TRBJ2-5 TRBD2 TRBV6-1 TGTGCCAGCAGTGTTCTAGCGGGGGGCCAAGAGACCCAGTACTTC CASSVLAGGQETQYF
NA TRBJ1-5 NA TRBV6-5 TGTGCCAGCCGCCTGGGGGGGGAGGATCAGCCCCAGCATTTT CASRLGGEDQPQHF
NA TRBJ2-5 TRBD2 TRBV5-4 TGTGCCAGCAGCTTCCCGACTAGCGGGGGATACCAAGAGACCCAGTACTTC CASSFPTSGGYQETQYF
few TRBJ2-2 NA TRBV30 TGTGCCTGGAGTGATTTAGGGGAGCTGTTTTTT CAWSDLGELFF
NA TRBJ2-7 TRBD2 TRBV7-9 TGTGCCAGCAGCCCTAAGATAGCGGGGCCCTACTACGAGCAGTACTTC CASSPKIAGPYYEQYF
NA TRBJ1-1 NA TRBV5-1 TGCGCCAGCAGTTCTAGCGGGGTCGGGGTGAACACTGAAGCTTTCTTT CASSSSGVGVNTEAFF
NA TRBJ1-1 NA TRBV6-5 TGTGCCAGCAGGTACAGGGAGGGGACTGAAGCTTTCTTT CASRYREGTEAFF